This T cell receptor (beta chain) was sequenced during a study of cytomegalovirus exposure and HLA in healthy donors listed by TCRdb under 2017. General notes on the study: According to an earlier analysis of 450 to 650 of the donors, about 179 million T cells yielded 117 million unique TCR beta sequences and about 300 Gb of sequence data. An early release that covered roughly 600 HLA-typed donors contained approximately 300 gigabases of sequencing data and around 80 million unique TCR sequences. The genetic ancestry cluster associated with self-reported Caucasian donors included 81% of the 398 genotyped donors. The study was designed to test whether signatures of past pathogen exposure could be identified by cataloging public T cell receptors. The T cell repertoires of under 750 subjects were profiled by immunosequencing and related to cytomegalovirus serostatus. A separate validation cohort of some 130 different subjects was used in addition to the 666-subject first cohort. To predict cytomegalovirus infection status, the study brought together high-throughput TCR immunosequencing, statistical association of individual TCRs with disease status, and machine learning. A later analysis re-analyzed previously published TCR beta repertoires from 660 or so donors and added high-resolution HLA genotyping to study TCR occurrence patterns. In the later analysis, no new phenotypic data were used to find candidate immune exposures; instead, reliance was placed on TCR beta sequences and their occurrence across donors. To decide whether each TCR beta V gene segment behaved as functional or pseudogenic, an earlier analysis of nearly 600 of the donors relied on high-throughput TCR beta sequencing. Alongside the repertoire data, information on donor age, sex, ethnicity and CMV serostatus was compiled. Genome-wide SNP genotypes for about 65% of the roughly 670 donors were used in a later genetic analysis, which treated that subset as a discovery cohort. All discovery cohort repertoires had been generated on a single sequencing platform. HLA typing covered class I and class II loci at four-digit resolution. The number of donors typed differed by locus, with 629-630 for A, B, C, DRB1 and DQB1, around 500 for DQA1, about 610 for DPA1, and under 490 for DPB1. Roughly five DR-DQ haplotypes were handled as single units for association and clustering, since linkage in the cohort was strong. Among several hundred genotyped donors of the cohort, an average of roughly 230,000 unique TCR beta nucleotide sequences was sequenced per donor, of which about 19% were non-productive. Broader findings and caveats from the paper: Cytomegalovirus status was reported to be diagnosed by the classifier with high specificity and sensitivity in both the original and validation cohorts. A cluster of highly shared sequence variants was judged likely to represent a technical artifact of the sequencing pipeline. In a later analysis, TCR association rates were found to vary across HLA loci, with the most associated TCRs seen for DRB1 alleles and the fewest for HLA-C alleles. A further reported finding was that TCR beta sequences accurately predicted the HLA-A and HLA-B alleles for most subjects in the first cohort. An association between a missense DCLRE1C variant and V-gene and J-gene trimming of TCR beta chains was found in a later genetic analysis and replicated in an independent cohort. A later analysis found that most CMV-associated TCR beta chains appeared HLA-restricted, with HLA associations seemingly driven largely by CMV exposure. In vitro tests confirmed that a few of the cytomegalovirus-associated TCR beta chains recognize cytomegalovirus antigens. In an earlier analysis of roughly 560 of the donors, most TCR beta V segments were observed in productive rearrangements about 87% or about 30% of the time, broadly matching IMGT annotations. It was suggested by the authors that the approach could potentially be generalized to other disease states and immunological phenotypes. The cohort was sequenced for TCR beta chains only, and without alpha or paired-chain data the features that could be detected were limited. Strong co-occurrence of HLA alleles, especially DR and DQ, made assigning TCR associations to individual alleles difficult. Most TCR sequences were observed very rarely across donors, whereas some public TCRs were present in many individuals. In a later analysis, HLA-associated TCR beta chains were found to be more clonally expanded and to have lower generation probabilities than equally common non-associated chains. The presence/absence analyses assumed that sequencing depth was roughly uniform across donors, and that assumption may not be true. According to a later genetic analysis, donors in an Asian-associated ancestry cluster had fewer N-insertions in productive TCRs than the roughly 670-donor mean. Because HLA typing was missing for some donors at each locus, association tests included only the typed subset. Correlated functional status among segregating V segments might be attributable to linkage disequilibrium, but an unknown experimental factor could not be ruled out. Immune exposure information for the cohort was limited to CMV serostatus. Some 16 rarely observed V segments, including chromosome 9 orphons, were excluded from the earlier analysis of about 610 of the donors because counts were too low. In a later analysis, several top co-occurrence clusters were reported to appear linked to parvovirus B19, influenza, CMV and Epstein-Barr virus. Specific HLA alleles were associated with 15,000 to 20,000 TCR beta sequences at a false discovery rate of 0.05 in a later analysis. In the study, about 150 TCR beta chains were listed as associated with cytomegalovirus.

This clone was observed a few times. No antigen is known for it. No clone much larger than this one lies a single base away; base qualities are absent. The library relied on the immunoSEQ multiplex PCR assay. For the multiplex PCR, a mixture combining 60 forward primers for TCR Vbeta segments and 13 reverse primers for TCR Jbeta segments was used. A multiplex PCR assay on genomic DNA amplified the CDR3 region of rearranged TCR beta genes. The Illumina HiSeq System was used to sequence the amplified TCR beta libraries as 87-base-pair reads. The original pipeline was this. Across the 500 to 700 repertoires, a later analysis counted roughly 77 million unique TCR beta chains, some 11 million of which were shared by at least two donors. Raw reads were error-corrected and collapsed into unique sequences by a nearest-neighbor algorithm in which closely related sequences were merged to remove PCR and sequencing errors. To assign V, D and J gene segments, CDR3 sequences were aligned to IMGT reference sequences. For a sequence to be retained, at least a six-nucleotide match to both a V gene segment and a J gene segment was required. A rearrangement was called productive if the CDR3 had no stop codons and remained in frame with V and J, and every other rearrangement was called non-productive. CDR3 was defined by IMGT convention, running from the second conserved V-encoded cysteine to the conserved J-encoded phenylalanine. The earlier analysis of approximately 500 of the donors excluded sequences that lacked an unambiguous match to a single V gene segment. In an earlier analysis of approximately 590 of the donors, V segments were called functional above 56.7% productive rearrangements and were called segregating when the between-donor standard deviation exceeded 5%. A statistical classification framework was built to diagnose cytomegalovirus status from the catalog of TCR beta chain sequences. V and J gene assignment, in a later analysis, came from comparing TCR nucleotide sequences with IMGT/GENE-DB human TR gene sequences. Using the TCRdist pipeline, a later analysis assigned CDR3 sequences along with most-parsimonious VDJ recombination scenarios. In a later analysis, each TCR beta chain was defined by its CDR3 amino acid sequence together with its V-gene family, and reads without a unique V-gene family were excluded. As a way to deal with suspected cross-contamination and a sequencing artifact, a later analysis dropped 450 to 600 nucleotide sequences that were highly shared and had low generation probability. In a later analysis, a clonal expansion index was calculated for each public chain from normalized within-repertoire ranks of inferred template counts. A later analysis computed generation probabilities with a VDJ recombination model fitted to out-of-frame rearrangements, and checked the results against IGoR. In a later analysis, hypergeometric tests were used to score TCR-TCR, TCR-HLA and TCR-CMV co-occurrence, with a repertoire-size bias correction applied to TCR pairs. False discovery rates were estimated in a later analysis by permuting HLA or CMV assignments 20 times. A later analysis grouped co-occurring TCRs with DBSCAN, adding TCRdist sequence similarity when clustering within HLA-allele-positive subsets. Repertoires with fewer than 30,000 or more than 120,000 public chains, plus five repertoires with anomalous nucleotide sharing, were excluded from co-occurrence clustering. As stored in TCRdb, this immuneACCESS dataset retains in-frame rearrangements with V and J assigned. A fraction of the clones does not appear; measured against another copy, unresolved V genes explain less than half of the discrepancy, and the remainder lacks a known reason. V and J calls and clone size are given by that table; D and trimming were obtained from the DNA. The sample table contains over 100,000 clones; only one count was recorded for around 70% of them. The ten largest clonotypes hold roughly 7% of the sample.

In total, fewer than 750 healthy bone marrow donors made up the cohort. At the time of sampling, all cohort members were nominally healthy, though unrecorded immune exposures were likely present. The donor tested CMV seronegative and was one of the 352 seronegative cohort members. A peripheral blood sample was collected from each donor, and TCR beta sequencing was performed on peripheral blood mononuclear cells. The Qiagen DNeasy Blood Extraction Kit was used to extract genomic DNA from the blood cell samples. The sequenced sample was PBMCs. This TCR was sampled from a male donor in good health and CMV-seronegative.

The CDR3 has the sequence CASGHNQPQHF. The nucleotide sequence is TGTGCCAGCGGCCACAATCAGCCCCAGCATTTT. The chain is encoded by TRBV7-3 joined to TRBJ1-5; no confident D gene assignment can be made. The germline V gene encodes CDR1 SGHTA and CDR2 FQGTGA. The CDR3, from cysteine to phenylalanine, totals 11 residues. The read is trimmed to its CDR3 DNA, 33 bases read in frame from base 1. The junction shows trimming of 8 bases on V and 3 bases on J, plus 5 bases between the germline ends. Joined to the reference TRBV7-3 and TRBJ1-5 proteins, this CDR3 gives the full variable domain: GAGVSQTPSNKVTEKGKYVELRCDPISGHTALYWYRQSLGQGPEFLIYFQGTGAADDSGLPNDRFFAVRPEGSVSTLKIQRTERGDSAVYLCASGHNQPQHFGDGTRLSIL.